This TCR beta chain stems from a study of blood T cell repertoires in COVID-19 (dated by TCRdb to the early 2020s). Background on the whole study: Collaborator samples came from the United States, Italy and Spain and covered acute and convalescent phases of COVID-19. The material from the prospective study consisted of cDNA or gDNA derived from T cells, B-cell-depleted T cells, or PBMCs. Subjects who had been exposed to COVID-19, were actively infected with it, or had recovered from it provided the deeply sampled blood TCRbeta repertoires that made up the dataset. A freely available public database, intended as a resource for researchers studying the immune response to SARS-CoV-2, is where the repertoires were released. The samples were drawn from the first 160 participants of the ongoing ImmuneRACE study and from 950 to 1,500 subjects provided by 6 global collaborators. Sample metadata almost always included a de-identified subject ID, COVID-19 status, age in years and sex. Where available, HLA class I and class II types were taken from metadata supplied by the sample provider and were not determined by assay-based typing.

Results the study describes overall, beyond this receptor: Clinical and demographic metadata were provided uncurated, with the amount varying by source and participant.

Regarding this clone: Its antigen remains undetermined. No base-level quality is on record; no much larger clone is a single base apart.

The immunoSEQ Assay, a bias-controlled multiplex PCR, was used to amplify TCRbeta CDR3 regions from genomic DNA. The original pipeline was this. Within the assay, amplification of reference gene primers was used to estimate how many nucleated cells each sample contained. To quantify the absolute abundance of each unique TCRbeta CDR3 rearrangement, sequence reads were collapsed and filtered. Productive Simpson clonality was computed per sample as the square root of Simpson's diversity index over productive rearrangements. TCRdb took over this immuneACCESS table, retaining in-frame rearrangements with V and J assigned. Such tables are incomplete; in checked studies, under half of the missing clones stem from an unresolved V gene, and the remainder is unexplained. The DNA gave D and trimming, while V, J and clone size come from that table. Within this sample are over 300,000 clones, with roughly 90% of them counted one time only. The ten top clones hold about 1.2% of the sample.

The germline V gene (reference sequence) yields SEHNR for CDR1 and FQNEAQ for CDR2. Trimming removed 6 bases from V and 9 bases from J, leaving 12 bases between the germline ends. Reading from cysteine to phenylalanine, the CDR3 counts 13 amino acids. Of the read, only the CDR3 DNA is kept; its 39 bases are in frame from base 1. Whole blood was collected in K2EDTA tubes by collaborating institutions according to the institutions' own protocols. For TCRbeta analysis, collaborator samples were shipped as frozen whole blood, as isolated PBMCs, or as DNA extracted from either sample type. Material: peripheral blood. The TCR was taken from a man between 35 and 55 years old with acute or convalescent COVID-19. The V and J genes are TRBV7-9 and TRBJ1-6, with an unclear D gene assignment. The DNA reads as follows: TGTGCCAGCAGTTACGGGGATGCTTCACCCCTCCACTTT. It specifies CASSYGDASPLHF.